The 20 T cell receptor beta chains in this list originate from one sample, sequenced in a study of control samples from healthy donors and cancer patients. TCRdb's copy holds only in-frame clones and misses some; the assay was immunoSEQ multiplex PCR. This table has 40,000 to 60,000 clones, around nine tenths appearing once. The sample comprised PBMCs. The origin of the receptors is a man aged 45-65 years with head and neck cancer.

The DNA for the CDR3 is TGTGCCAGCAGCCCACACCGGGACAGGGTTTATGGCTACACCTTC. Residues: CASSPHRDRVYGYTF. The chain has TRBV7-8 and TRBJ1-2; 9 nucleotides match TRBD1. CDR1 and CDR2 from the germline V gene are SGHVS and FQNEAQ. The CDR3 spans 15 residues. V was clipped by 5 bases and J by 5 bases; unmatched bases: 9.

The DNA for the CDR3 is TGTGCCAGCAGCAGTTACAGGGGCGCTGGTGAGACCCAGTACTTC. Amino acid sequence: CASSSYRGAGETQYF. The rearrangement uses TRBV5-4 and TRBJ2-5; 7 bases match TRBD1. The CDR3 sequence is 15 residues long. Germline V lookup: CDR1 SGHNT, CDR2 YYREEE (reference sequence). V was pared by 4 bases and J by 5 bases, with 11 bases of the junction left unmatched.

The chain combines TRBV7-9 with TRBJ2-1; 12 bases map to TRBD1. The CDR3 is 18 residues long. With V trimmed by 3 bases and J by 0 bases, 6 bases remained unmatched. The germline gives CDR1 SEHNR, CDR2 FQNEAQ (reference sequence). In DNA form, the CDR3 reads TGTGCCAGCAGCTTCGGGACAGGGGGCGCCGGCTCCTACAATGAGCAGTTCTTC. This translates into CASSFGTGGAGSYNEQFF.

This clone appeared once. The gene calls are TRBV19 and TRBJ2-1, with 9 bases aligning to TRBD2. In germline, CDR1 is LNHDA, CDR2 SQIVND (reference sequence). J lost 7 bases, V lost 5 bases, and 6 bases had no gene match. The CDR3 is made up of 14 amino acids. The CDR3 loop is CASSGGRATNEQFF. The CDR3 DNA reads as TGTGCCAGTAGTGGCGGGAGGGCCACGAATGAGCAGTTCTTC.

The chain carries TRBV4-1 and TRBJ2-7; 8 bases are shared with TRBD1. Germline V lookup: CDR1 MGHRA, CDR2 YSYEKL. The CDR3 spans 15 residues. The trim removed 4 bases at V and 2 bases at J, leaving 7 bases unmatched. The DNA for the CDR3 is TGCGCCAGCAGCCTCGGACAGGGTAGTACCTACGAGCAGTACTTC. Translation gives CASSLGQGSTYEQYF.

The chain carries TRBV25-1 and TRBJ2-2; D remains unclear. This CDR3 has 14 residues. Looked up from germline, CDR1 is MGHDK and CDR2 is SYGVNS. V lost 4 bases, J lost 5 bases, and 11 bases lay in between. This chain's CDR3 is CASSGATETGELFF. In nucleotides, the CDR3 is TGTGCCAGCAGTGGCGCCACAGAGACCGGGGAGCTGTTTTTT.

This clone has a single count. J is TRBJ2-4 and V is TRBV3-1 (or the pseudogene TRBV3-2); no clear D gene. Looked up from germline, CDR1 is LGHDT and CDR2 is YNNKEL (reference sequence). Trimming took off 0 bases at V and 0 bases at J, with 18 bases between the two ends. The CDR3 runs to 19 residues. DNA of the CDR3: TGTGCCAGCAGCCAAGATCGCCCCCGCCAGATTCTAGCCAAAAACATTCAGTACTTC. Translating gives CASSQDRPRQILAKNIQYF.

This clone was seen a handful of times. The V gene is TRBV19, the J gene TRBJ2-7; 7 nucleotides line up with TRBD2. Trimming at V came to 5 bases and at J to 3 bases, leaving 7 bases not matched to a gene. The V gene's germline CDR1 is LNHDA and CDR2 SQIVND (reference sequence). The CDR3 is 14 residues long. CDR3 protein: CASSPTGGFYEQYF. Here the CDR3 DNA reads TGTGCCAGTAGTCCAACCGGGGGGTTCTACGAGCAGTACTTC.

The chain recombines TRBV7-3 with TRBJ2-3, with D uncertain. Between the trimmed V and J ends, which lost 5 bases and 1 base, there was a span of 10 bases. CDR3 length equals 14 residues. Germline lookup yields CDR1 SGHTA and CDR2 FQGTGA. The CDR3 coding sequence is TGTGCCAGCAGCCCCCTCTCCGGCACAGATACGCAGTATTTT. Its translation is CASSPLSGTDTQYF.

The gene calls are TRBV2 and TRBJ2-7; no clear D. The ends were cut back, 1 base at V and 2 bases at J, with 9 bases in the middle. The length of the CDR3 is 14 residues. The V gene's germline CDR1 is SNHLY and CDR2 FYNNEI. The CDR3, as DNA: TGTGCCAGCAGTGAAGTTGAGAGAACCTACGAGCAGTACTTC. Translating gives CASSEVERTYEQYF.

The rearrangement uses TRBV28 and TRBJ1-1; D call uncertain. Trimming stripped 5 bases from V and 4 bases from J, with 8 bases between. The CDR3 covers 12 residues. Germline values: CDR1 MDHEN, CDR2 SYDVKM. CDR3 loop: CASSASLTEAFF. In DNA form, the CDR3 reads TGTGCCAGCAGTGCCAGTCTCACTGAAGCTTTCTTT.

This rearrangement joins TRBV28 to TRBJ1-1; tentative D call: TRBD1 (6 bases). Trimming took 5 bases from V and 0 from J, leaving 13 bases between them. Germline CDR1 is MDHEN and CDR2 is SYDVKM. The CDR3 loop spans 15 amino acids. CDR3: CASSATGRMNTEAFF. In DNA form, the CDR3 reads TGTGCCAGCAGTGCGACAGGACGGATGAACACTGAAGCTTTCTTT.

The chain couples TRBV5-5 to TRBJ2-3; 7 bases agree with TRBD1. The germline gives CDR1 SGHKS, CDR2 YYEKEE (reference sequence). J was trimmed by 6 bases and V by 4 bases; bases with no gene match: 14. CDR3 length: 16 amino acids. The chain's CDR3 is CASSTRGSGPMDTQYF. The DNA for the CDR3 is TGTGCCAGCAGCACCAGGGGGTCAGGACCAATGGATACGCAGTATTTT.

V and J are TRBV27 and TRBJ2-6; TRBD1 matches at 8 bases. V lost 2 bases and J lost 4; bases outside the gene matches: 4. Germline CDR1 is MNHEY and CDR2 is SMNVEV (reference sequence). CDR3 length equals 16 residues. CDR3 region: CASSLAHRGGANVLTF. CDR3 nucleotides: TGTGCCAGCAGTTTAGCCCACAGGGGGGGGGCCAACGTCCTGACTTTC. Based on the CDR3 plus reference TRBV27 and TRBJ2-6, the full variable domain is EAQVTQNPRYLITVTGKKLTVTCSQNMNHEYMSWYRQDPGLGLRQIYYSMNVEVTDKGDVPEGYKVSRKEKRNFPLILESPSPNQTSLYFCASSLAHRGGANVLTFGAGSRLTVL.

The chain has TRBV20-1 and TRBJ2-2; D ambiguous. V was cut by 5 bases and J by 2 bases, with 3 bases left in between. The CDR3 sequence is 11 residues long. The V gene's germline CDR1 is DFQATT and CDR2 SNEGSKA (reference sequence). CDR3 sequence (DNA): TGCAGTGCTCAAAACACCGGGGAGCTGTTTTTT. This gives the protein CSAQNTGELFF.

This clone showed up just once. The V and J genes are TRBV19 and TRBJ1-5; D possibly corresponds to TRBD1 (6 bases). The CDR3 consists of 14 residues. With 3 bases removed from V and 6 bases from J, the gap between germline ends came to 12 bases. CDR1 is LNHDA and CDR2 is SQIVND in the germline V gene (reference sequence). The CDR3 protein is CASSMEGGIQPQHF. DNA for the CDR3: TGTGCCAGTAGTATGGAGGGGGGCATTCAGCCCCAGCATTTT. The variable domain in full, completed from reference TRBV19 and TRBJ1-5, reads DGGITQSPKYLFRKEGQNVTLSCEQNLNHDAMYWYRQDPGQGLRLIYYSQIVNDFQKGDIAEGYSVSREKKESFPLTVTSAQKNPTAFYLCASSMEGGIQPQHFGDGTRLSIL.

This chain joins TRBV5-5 and TRBJ1-1; weak D call: TRBD1 (5 bases). Germline CDR1 and CDR2: SGHKS and YYEKEE (reference sequence). The V gene lost 0 bases and the J gene lost 7 bases, with 13 bases spanning the gap. There are 14 residues in the CDR3. The CDR3 loop is CASSLASRGGEAFF. The CDR3 coding sequence is TGTGCCAGCAGCTTGGCCTCCCGCGGGGGTGAAGCTTTCTTT.

The rearrangement uses TRBV6-2 or TRBV6-3 and TRBJ1-5; D unresolved. Germline CDR1 and CDR2: MNHEY and SVGEGT. CDR3 length: 13 residues. V was pared by 5 bases and J by 1 base, with 6 bases between. The CDR3 spells CASSTQSNQPQHF. The CDR3 DNA follows: TGTGCCAGCAGTACCCAGAGCAATCAGCCCCAGCATTTT.

The chain employs TRBV27 and TRBJ2-5, with 14 bases aligning to TRBD2. Germline CDR1 and CDR2: MNHEY and SMNVEV (reference sequence). The V and J ends lost 6 bases and 5 bases, in that order; junction bases with no gene match: 8. CDR3 length equals 16 residues. The CDR3 spells CASRGTSGRGAETQYF. CDR3 bases: TGTGCCAGCAGGGGGACTAGCGGGAGAGGGGCGGAGACCCAGTACTTC.

The sample holds one count of this clone. This chain uses TRBV2 with TRBJ1-1; perhaps TRBD1 as D (5 bases). V lost 8 bases to trimming and J lost 4 bases, with 11 bases between them. This CDR3 has 12 amino acids. The germline gives CDR1 SNHLY, CDR2 FYNNEI. In DNA form, the CDR3 reads TGTGCCAGCGGGGGAGGAGGCACTGAAGCTTTCTTT. Translating gives CASGGGGTEAFF.